What follows are 10 T cell receptor beta chains derived from one specimen sequenced in a study of T cells expressing NK-cell markers. TCRdb processed the 5' RACE reads again and assigns one entry to each CDR3 protein, with no DNA. The sample holds a few hundred thousand distinct CDR3 sequences. The sample was blood T cells: a sorted CD56 or NKG2C T cell subset, CD4+ or CD8+ T cells, or bulk PBMC T cells (not recorded which). The origin of the receptors is a man aged 18 to 35 in good health.

V is TRBV12-3 or TRBV12-4 and J is TRBJ1-1; TCRdb's D call, TRBD1, is unchecked because there is no DNA. This CDR3 has 15 residues. CDR3 in amino acids: CASRASGGRGSEAFF.

The rearrangement uses TRBV5-1 and TRBJ2-1; TCRdb designates TRBD2, a call that cannot be tested without DNA. Looked up from germline, CDR1 is SGHRS and CDR2 is YFSETQ. This CDR3 has 16 amino acids. The CDR3 here is CASSLAGRTLPNEQFF.

This chain connects TRBV20-1 to TRBJ1-5; there is no DNA to check the TCRdb D call of TRBD1. The CDR3 extends over 13 amino acids. CDR1 and CDR2 (germline): DFQATT, SNEGSKA (reference sequence). The CDR3 protein is CSASRQNNQPQHF.

CDR3 amino acids: CAISDGGSYGYTF. This chain uses TRBV10-3 with TRBJ1-2; TCRdb's D call of TRBD1 is untestable without DNA. This CDR3 contains 13 residues. CDR1 is ENHRY, CDR2 SYGVKD, per germline.

The V call is TRBV10-3, the J call TRBJ2-5. The CDR3 length is 13 residues. From germline, CDR1 is ENHRY and CDR2 SYGVKD. The CDR3 here is CAISEALGETQYF.

This chain links TRBV5-1 with TRBJ2-7. Germline assignment: CDR1 SGHRS and CDR2 YFSETQ. The CDR3 consists of 14 residues. This CDR3 reads CASSRTGGLSEQYF.

This sequence joins TRBV7-2 and TRBJ2-7. The CDR3 is made up of 14 amino acids. The V gene's germline CDR1 is SGHTA and CDR2 FQGNSA. The CDR3 sequence: CASSLPTGNYEQYF.

The genes are TRBV5-1 and TRBJ2-3; lacking DNA, the TRBD1 call made by TCRdb goes unchecked. The CDR3 is 15 residues long. Germline V gene sequence: CDR1 SGHRS, CDR2 YFSETQ. CDR3 amino acids: CASRTRTGLTDTQYF.

The chain recombines TRBV3-1 with TRBJ1-1; TCRdb proposes TRBD1, but this gene call is untestable without DNA. The CDR3 is 19 amino acids. Germline V gene sequence: CDR1 LGHDT, CDR2 YNNKEL (reference sequence). Here the CDR3 reads CASSQVTGPGHRMNTEAFF.

The chain recombines TRBV20-1 with TRBJ2-3; checking the TCRdb D call of TRBD2 is not possible without DNA. The germline gives CDR1 DFQATT, CDR2 SNEGSKA (reference sequence). There are 15 residues in the CDR3. The CDR3 reads CSARDGAGGPDTQYF.